The next 23 T cell receptor beta chains were all read from a single sample in a study of T cell responses to AZD1222 COVID-19 vaccine. The method was immunoSEQ multiplex PCR; TCRdb's version includes in-frame clones alone and lacks a portion of them. Of approximately 82,000 clones listed, about 85% were seen once; the top ten hold roughly an eighth. The material sequenced was peripheral blood, taken on day 0 of AZD1222 vaccination. The receptors stem from an adult in good health.

The chain uses TRBV29-1 and TRBJ2-7; 7 nucleotides match TRBD2. Germline CDR1 and CDR2: SQVTM and ANQGSEA. With V trimmed by 4 bases and J by 3 bases, 9 bases remained unmatched. The CDR3 has 14 amino acids. In nucleotides, the CDR3 is TGCAGCGTTGGGGGAGGGACCGACCTCTACGAGCAGTACTTC. Amino acid sequence: CSVGGGTDLYEQYF.

This clone has only one observation. The CDR3 bases are TGTGCCAGCAGCCTTAGATGGACAGGGGATTCCTACGAGCAGTACTTC. Protein product: CASSLRWTGDSYEQYF. The chain employs TRBV7-2 and TRBJ2-7, with 9 bases aligning to TRBD1. Looked up from germline, CDR1 is SGHTA and CDR2 is FQGNSA. The J segment lost 1 base and the V segment lost 5 bases, leaving 9 bases of the junction unmatched. The CDR3 is made up of 16 amino acids.

The rearrangement joins TRBV5-1 to TRBJ2-7; perhaps TRBD1 as D (6 bases). Trimming cost V 3 bases and J 4 bases, with 14 bases left between them. Germline V gene lookup returns CDR1 SGHRS and CDR2 YFSETQ. The CDR3 covers 14 residues. CDR3 sequence reads: CASSSDPRGYEQYF. The CDR3 region has the DNA TGCGCCAGCAGCTCGGACCCAAGGGGGTACGAGCAGTACTTC.

The V gene is TRBV18, the J gene TRBJ2-1; no clear D. The CDR3 runs 16 residues. The germline V gene encodes CDR1 KGHSH and CDR2 LQKENI. The V and J ends lost 0 bases and 5 bases respectively, with 14 bases between them. The CDR3 spells CASSPPSRSLNNEQFF. The DNA of the CDR3 is TGTGCCAGCTCACCACCCAGCCGCAGCCTAAACAATGAGCAGTTCTTC.

This clone has only one observation. V usage is TRBV6-2 or TRBV6-3 and J usage is TRBJ2-7; no clear D. Trimming cost V 0 bases and J 2 bases, with 5 bases left between them. The CDR3 is made up of 13 amino acids. Germline V gene data show CDR1 as MNHEY and CDR2 as SVGEGT. CDR3 protein: CASSYSRAYEQYF. CDR3 sequence (DNA): TGTGCCAGCAGTTACTCTCGGGCCTACGAGCAGTACTTC.

This clone was detected once. CDR3 residues: CASSLFSNQPQHF. The DNA of the CDR3 is TGTGCCAGCAGTTTGTTCAGCAATCAGCCCCAGCATTTT. The chain joins TRBV12-3 or TRBV12-4 to TRBJ1-5; unclear D gene. Between the trimmed V and J ends, which lost 3 bases and 1 base, there was a span of 4 bases. The CDR3 spans 13 residues.

The chain couples TRBV7-3 to TRBJ1-1, with D perhaps TRBD1 (6 bases). Germline values: CDR1 SGHTA, CDR2 FQGTGA. The V end was cut by 2 bases, the J end by 9 bases, with 7 bases between. This CDR3 comprises 11 residues. CDR3 amino acids: CASSLGGQAFF. DNA of the CDR3: TGTGCCAGCAGCTTAGGGGGGCAAGCTTTCTTT.

This clone came up once. The chain couples TRBV11-2 to TRBJ2-3, with 7 bases fitting TRBD1. The CDR3 length is 14 residues. CDR1 SGHAT and CDR2 FQNNGV come from the germline V gene. Unmatched junction bases numbered 6, after V lost 4 bases and J lost 5 bases. The chain's CDR3 is CASSWDSAGDTQYF. The CDR3 bases are TGTGCCAGCAGCTGGGACAGTGCGGGAGATACGCAGTATTTT.

This clone was seen only a few times. V gene TRBV12-3 or TRBV12-4 combines with J gene TRBJ1-3; D call uncertain. CDR3 length: 13 amino acids. The ends were cut back, 6 bases at V and 4 bases at J, with 10 bases in the middle. Here the CDR3 reads CASRGSGGNTIYF. The CDR3 DNA sequence: TGTGCCAGCAGGGGGTCTGGAGGAAACACCATATATTTT.

This clone came up once. The CDR3 reads CASTPGLQETQYF. DNA for the CDR3: TGTGCCAGCACGCCCGGGTTGCAAGAGACCCAGTACTTC. V and J are TRBV2 and TRBJ2-5; D gene ambiguous. The CDR3 covers 13 residues. Trimming cost V 7 bases and J 2 bases, with 11 bases left between them. CDR1 is SNHLY and CDR2 is FYNNEI in the germline V gene.

The rearrangement joins TRBV4-3 to TRBJ2-7, with D unresolved. Trimming shortened V by 0 bases and J by 3 bases, and 6 bases separated the two germline ends. This CDR3 contains 13 residues. Germline V CDR1 and CDR2: LGHNA, YSLEER. As DNA, the CDR3 is TGCGCCAGCAGCCAAGAGCACGGCTACGAGCAGTACTTC. This sequence encodes CASSQEHGYEQYF.

The V call is TRBV9, the J call TRBJ1-6, with D perhaps TRBD1 (6 bases). The length of the CDR3 is 15 residues. CDR1 is SGDLS and CDR2 is YYNGEE in the germline V gene. V lost 0 bases, J lost 6 bases, and 10 bases lay in between. CDR3 bases: TGTGCCAGCAGCGTAGCGCAGGGGCGTAATTCACCCCTCCACTTT. Encoded protein: CASSVAQGRNSPLHF. Full variable domain (remainder filled in from reference TRBV9 and TRBJ1-6): DSGVTQTPKHLITATGQRVTLRCSPRSGDLSVYWYQQSLDQGLQFLIQYYNGEERAKGNILERFSAQQFPDLHSELNLSSLELGDSALYFCASSVAQGRNSPLHFGNGTRLTVT.

J is TRBJ2-7 and V is TRBV7-9; the D is unclear. The CDR3 is 14 residues long. V was clipped by 0 bases and J by 3 bases, with 9 bases between them. Germline assignment: CDR1 SEHNR and CDR2 FQNEAQ (reference sequence). The CDR3 region has the DNA TGTGCCAGCAGCTTAGCTTCAGACCTCTACGAGCAGTACTTC. It is translated as CASSLASDLYEQYF.

Regarding this clone: An end of the junction differs from the germline gene, which may be a read error. This sequence joins TRBV6-2 or TRBV6-3 and TRBJ1-3, with TRBD1 as a possible D gene (6 bases). The CDR3 is 13 amino acids. Germline assignment: CDR1 MNHEY and CDR2 SVGEGT. DNA of the CDR3: TGTGCCAGCAGCCCTATCAACGCCGGGACACCGCATTTT. This sequence encodes CASSPINAGTPHF.

V usage is TRBV7-6 and J usage is TRBJ1-1; D is uncertain. With 2 bases removed from V and 1 base from J, the gap between germline ends came to 8 bases. Per germline, CDR1 SGHVS and CDR2 FNYEAQ. The CDR3 is 14 amino acids. CDR3 coding DNA: TGTGCCAGCAGCTTAACGGGTGGGAACACTGAAGCTTTCTTT. This encodes CASSLTGGNTEAFF.

The chain joins TRBV7-2 to TRBJ2-3; no clear D. V was shortened by 3 bases and J by 2 bases, with 9 bases between the two germline ends. Germline assignment: CDR1 SGHTA and CDR2 FQGNSA. This CDR3 is built from 14 residues. The CDR3 nucleotides are TGTGCCAGCAGCTTTAACCGAGTCACAGATACGCAGTATTTT. As protein: CASSFNRVTDTQYF.

J is TRBJ2-2 and V is TRBV9; 9 bases agree with TRBD2. Trimming took 1 base from V and 3 from J; bases not matched to a gene: 7. Per the germline V gene, CDR1 is SGDLS and CDR2 is YYNGEE. The CDR3 runs 17 residues. CDR3 amino acids: CASSVRRGGIDTGELFF. In DNA, the CDR3 is TGTGCCAGCAGCGTAAGGCGGGGGGGCATTGACACCGGGGAGCTGTTTTTT.

The chain is built from TRBV11-3 and TRBJ1-6; 8 bases agree with TRBD1. Per germline, CDR1 SGHNT and CDR2 YENEEA. The CDR3 spans 20 residues. V lost 4 bases and J lost 0; bases outside the gene matches: 14. The CDR3, as DNA: TGTGCCAGCAGCTCAGAGATCGGGACAGGTCGGTTCTCCTATAATTCACCCCTCCACTTT. It is translated as CASSSEIGTGRFSYNSPLHF.

The chain couples TRBV5-6 to TRBJ1-6; TRBD1 might be the D (5 bases). V lost 3 bases and J 0 bases, leaving 10 bases between the germline ends. The length of the CDR3 is 16 residues. In germline, CDR1 is SGHDT, CDR2 YYEEEE. The CDR3 region has the DNA TGTGCCAGCAGCTACAGGATGAGCTCCTATAATTCACCCCTCCACTTT. Translation gives CASSYRMSSYNSPLHF.

The gene calls are TRBV6-5 and TRBJ1-1; no clear D gene. Trimming pared 1 base from V and 1 base from J, leaving 10 bases between. Per germline, CDR1 MNHEY and CDR2 SVGAGI. The CDR3 runs 15 residues. In DNA form, the CDR3 reads TGTGCCAGCAGTTACTTATCCGTGGGGAACACTGAAGCTTTCTTT. Its translation: CASSYLSVGNTEAFF.

The rearrangement uses TRBV18 and TRBJ1-2, with a tentative D call TRBD1 (6 bases). The V gene lost 3 bases and the J gene lost 0 bases, with 11 bases spanning the gap. This CDR3 region has 15 residues. Germline loops: CDR1 KGHSH, CDR2 LQKENI. CDR3 loop: CASSPSGQSNYGYTF. The CDR3 region has the DNA TGTGCCAGCTCACCGAGCGGACAGTCTAACTATGGCTACACCTTC.

This clone was seen once. The rearrangement uses TRBV7-2 and TRBJ2-7, with D unresolved. This CDR3 contains 15 residues. Per the germline V gene, CDR1 is SGHTA and CDR2 is FQGNSA. The V gene lost 5 bases and the J gene lost 2 bases, with 16 bases spanning the gap. CDR3 region: CASSTPIGPPYEQYF. DNA for the CDR3: TGTGCCAGCAGCACCCCTATTGGGCCCCCCTACGAGCAGTACTTC.

V and J are TRBV4-1 and TRBJ2-2, with D tentatively TRBD1 or TRBD2 (5 bases each). CDR3 length: 16 amino acids. CDR1 and CDR2 from the germline V gene are MGHRA and YSYEKL. The V and J ends lost 0 bases and 6 bases respectively, with 14 bases between them. CDR3 amino acids: CASSQDVLGAPGELFF. The CDR3 DNA reads TGCGCCAGCAGCCAAGATGTACTAGGGGCGCCCGGGGAGCTGTTTTTT.